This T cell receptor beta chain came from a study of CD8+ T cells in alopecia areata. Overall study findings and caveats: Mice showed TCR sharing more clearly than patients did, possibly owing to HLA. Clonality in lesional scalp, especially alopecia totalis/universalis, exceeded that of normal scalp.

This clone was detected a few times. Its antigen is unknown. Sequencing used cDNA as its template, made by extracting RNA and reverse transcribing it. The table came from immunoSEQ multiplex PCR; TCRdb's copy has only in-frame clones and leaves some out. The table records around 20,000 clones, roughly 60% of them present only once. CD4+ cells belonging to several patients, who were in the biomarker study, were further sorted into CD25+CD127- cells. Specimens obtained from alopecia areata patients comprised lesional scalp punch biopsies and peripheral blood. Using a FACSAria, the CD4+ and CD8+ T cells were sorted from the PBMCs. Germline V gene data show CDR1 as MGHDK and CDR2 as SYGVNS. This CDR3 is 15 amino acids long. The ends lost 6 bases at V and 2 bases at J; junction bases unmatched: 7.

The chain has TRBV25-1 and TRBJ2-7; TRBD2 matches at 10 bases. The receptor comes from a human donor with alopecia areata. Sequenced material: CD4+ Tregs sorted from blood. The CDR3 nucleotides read TGTGCCAGCAGCGTCGCTAGCGGGAGCCCCTACGAGCAGTACTTC. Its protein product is CASSVASGSPYEQYF.